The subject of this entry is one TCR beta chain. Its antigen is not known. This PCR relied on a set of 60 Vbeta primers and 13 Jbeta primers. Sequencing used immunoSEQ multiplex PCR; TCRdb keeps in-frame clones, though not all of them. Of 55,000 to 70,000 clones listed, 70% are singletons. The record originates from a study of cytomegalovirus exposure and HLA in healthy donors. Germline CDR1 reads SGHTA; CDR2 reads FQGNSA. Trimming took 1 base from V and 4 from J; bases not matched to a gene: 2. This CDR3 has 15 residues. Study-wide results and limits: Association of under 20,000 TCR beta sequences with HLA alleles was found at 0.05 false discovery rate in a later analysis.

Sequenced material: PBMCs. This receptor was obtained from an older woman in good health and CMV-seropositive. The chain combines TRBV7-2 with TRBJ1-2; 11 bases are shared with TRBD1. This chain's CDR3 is CASSLGGTGGYGYTF. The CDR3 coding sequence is TGTGCCAGCAGCTTAGGCGGGACAGGGGGCTATGGCTACACCTTC.